The clone carrying this TCR beta chain was seen a few times. Its antigen is unknown. CDR3 size: 17 residues. J lost 1 base, V lost 1 base, and 8 bases had no gene match. CDR1 is SGHTA and CDR2 is FQGTGA in the germline V gene. Adults with ileal or ileocolonic Crohn's disease and an indication for resection were eligible. The sample comes from a study of T cell repertoires in ileal Crohn's disease. The wider study: About half of patients got postoperative therapy: ten or so thiopurines, about 20 anti-TNF. Overall study results and limits: Clonality above 26.8% at surgery always came with endoscopic recurrence.

Around 500 nanograms of biopsy DNA per sample underwent TCRB immunosequencing. Sequenced by immunoSEQ multiplex PCR; TCRdb stores in-frame clones only, minus some. Of roughly 13,000 clones listed, roughly 85% are singletons. The chain carries TRBV7-3 and TRBJ2-3; 7 bases are a match to TRBD1. The sequenced sample was ileal tissue. This receptor was taken from an adult with Crohn's disease. The CDR3 loop is CASSLNPAGGGTDTQYF. In nucleotides, the CDR3 is TGTGCCAGCAGCTTAAATCCGGCAGGGGGAGGCACAGATACGCAGTATTTT.